This T cell receptor beta chain was documented in a study of T-cell memory formation after mild COVID-19. TCRdb re-derived calls from the 5' RACE reads in MiXCR, one entry per CDR3 protein. The sample lists 450,000 to 650,000 distinct CDR3 sequences, about a fifth occurring once. The CDR3 extends over 13 amino acids. The chain joins TRBV21-1 to TRBJ2-5. TRBV21-1 has pseudogene status. This clonotype was obtained from an adult woman who had mild COVID-19 (a few samples of this study predate the infection). Cell type and time point are not known. The material sequenced was PBMCs or a T cell subset sorted from them (not recorded which). CDR3 loop: CASSARQGETQYF. The CDR3 DNA reads as TGTGCCAGCAGCGCCCGACAAGGAGAGACCCAGTACTTC.